These 12 T cell receptor beta chains came from one sample sequenced in a study of cytomegalovirus exposure and HLA in healthy donors. PCR used 60 Vbeta primers and 13 Jbeta primers. Some clones are missing from TCRdb's copy, which holds only in-frame ones; the method was immunoSEQ multiplex PCR. The sample has around 140,000 clones, 75% to 80% seen once; the top ten hold 5.5% to 7%. Material: PBMCs. Receptor source: a woman in her thirties or forties in good health and CMV-seropositive.

The gene calls are TRBV19 and TRBJ1-2, with 8 bases that match TRBD1. The germline gives CDR1 LNHDA, CDR2 SQIVND (reference sequence). V shed 6 bases, J shed 5 bases, and the junction held 11 bases outside the gene matches. The CDR3 covers 15 residues. Written as DNA, the CDR3 is TGTGCCAGTAGGCCTTTGACAGGGGAAAGTTATGGCTACACCTTC. This sequence encodes CASRPLTGESYGYTF. The full variable domain, rest sourced from reference TRBV19 and TRBJ1-2, is DGGITQSPKYLFRKEGQNVTLSCEQNLNHDAMYWYRQDPGQGLRLIYYSQIVNDFQKGDIAEGYSVSREKKESFPLTVTSAQKNPTAFYLCASRPLTGESYGYTFGSGTRLTVV.

The chain links TRBV6-5 to TRBJ1-2, with 8 bases that match TRBD1. CDR1 MNHEY and CDR2 SVGAGI come from the germline V gene. The CDR3 has 15 residues. The J segment lost 6 bases and the V segment lost 7 bases, leaving 13 bases of the junction unmatched. This CDR3 is CASKRSGQGPNGYTF. CDR3 nucleotide sequence: TGTGCCAGCAAACGATCTGGACAGGGCCCCAATGGCTACACCTTC.

The chain links TRBV5-4 to TRBJ2-3; D possibly corresponds to TRBD1 (6 bases). CDR3 length: 13 residues. V lost 2 bases, J lost 5 bases, and 9 bases lay in between. Germline V CDR1 and CDR2: SGHNT, YYREEE (reference sequence). The CDR3 nucleotides read TGTGCCAGCAGCTTACAGGGATTAGATACGCAGTATTTT. This codes for CASSLQGLDTQYF.

The sample holds a few counts of this clone. V usage is TRBV6-5 and J usage is TRBJ2-5, with TRBD1 as a possible D gene (5 bases). CDR1 is MNHEY and CDR2 is SVGAGI in the germline V gene. The CDR3 spans 14 residues. Trimming removed 5 bases from V and 2 bases from J, with 12 bases in between. The CDR3 DNA sequence: TGTGCCAGCAGTCACCGACAGCTACAAGAGACCCAGTACTTC. Translating it yields CASSHRQLQETQYF.

The V call is TRBV5-1, the J call TRBJ2-2; D uncertain. The CDR3 is made up of 15 amino acids. From germline, CDR1 is SGHRS and CDR2 YFSETQ. V lost 2 bases to trimming and J lost 5 bases, with 13 bases between them. The CDR3 here is CASSLDTSETGELFF. The CDR3 DNA follows: TGCGCCAGCAGCTTAGACACCTCGGAAACCGGGGAGCTGTTTTTT.

The CDR3 spells CASSPPGTVLPAKGDIEQYF. DNA for the CDR3: TGTGCCAGCAGCCCACCCGGGACAGTTCTACCCGCTAAAGGGGATATCGAGCAGTACTTC. This chain joins TRBV21-1 and TRBJ2-7; TRBD1, the table's D call, lacks a check against the DNA. TRBV21-1 is a known pseudogene. This CDR3 contains 20 residues.

This clone was detected only once. This rearrangement joins TRBV6-5 to TRBJ1-1; D gene unclear. Germline V gives CDR1 MNHEY, CDR2 SVGAGI. V was clipped by 5 bases and J by 1 base, with 8 bases between them. The CDR3 totals 13 residues. CDR3: CASSKTENTEAFF. The CDR3 DNA reads as TGTGCCAGCAGTAAAACAGAGAACACTGAAGCTTTCTTT.

CDR3 DNA: TGTGCCAGCAGCTTGGCCCGGGGGACAGTCGCCAAAAACATTCAGTACTTC. Translation: CASSLARGTVAKNIQYF. The chain has TRBV5-4 and TRBJ2-4; TRBD1 is a possible D gene (7 bases). This CDR3 region has 17 residues. CDR1 is SGHNT and CDR2 is YYREEE in the germline V gene (reference sequence). The V and J ends lost 0 bases and 1 base respectively, with 14 bases between them.

The chain has TRBV20-1 and TRBJ2-5, with D unclear. Trimming shortened V by 5 bases and J by 5 bases, and 9 bases separated the two germline ends. CDR3 size: 11 residues. Looked up from germline, CDR1 is DFQATT and CDR2 is SNEGSKA (reference sequence). The CDR3: CSAHRTETQYF. The CDR3 DNA reads as TGCAGTGCTCATAGAACCGAGACCCAGTACTTC.

This clone was seen a handful of times. J is TRBJ2-3 and V is TRBV6-1; 10 bases are a match to TRBD2. V gave up 4 bases and J gave up 6 bases; unmatched junction bases: 7. The CDR3 covers 15 residues. Germline V gene sequence: CDR1 MNHNS, CDR2 SASEGT. Here the CDR3 reads CASSASGSGSDTQYF. CDR3 sequence (DNA): TGTGCCAGCAGTGCTAGCGGGAGTGGATCGGATACGCAGTATTTT.

The V gene is TRBV7-2, the J gene TRBJ2-5, with D possibly being TRBD2 (6 bases). Deletions cut 5 bases from V and 3 bases from J, with 13 bases between. CDR1 is SGHTA and CDR2 is FQGNSA in the germline V gene. This CDR3 comprises 14 residues. The CDR3 sequence is CASSPSGGKETQYF. CDR3 in DNA: TGTGCCAGCAGCCCTAGTGGGGGGAAAGAGACCCAGTACTTC.

CDR3 sequence reads: CASRAGQGASYEQYF. For the CDR3, the DNA is TGTGCCAGCAGGGCGGGACAGGGGGCATCCTACGAGCAGTACTTC. V is TRBV5-4 and J is TRBJ2-7; 12 positions agree with TRBD1. The J segment lost 1 base and the V segment lost 5 bases, leaving 4 bases of the junction unmatched. The CDR3 runs to 15 residues. From germline, CDR1 is SGHNT and CDR2 YYREEE (reference sequence).